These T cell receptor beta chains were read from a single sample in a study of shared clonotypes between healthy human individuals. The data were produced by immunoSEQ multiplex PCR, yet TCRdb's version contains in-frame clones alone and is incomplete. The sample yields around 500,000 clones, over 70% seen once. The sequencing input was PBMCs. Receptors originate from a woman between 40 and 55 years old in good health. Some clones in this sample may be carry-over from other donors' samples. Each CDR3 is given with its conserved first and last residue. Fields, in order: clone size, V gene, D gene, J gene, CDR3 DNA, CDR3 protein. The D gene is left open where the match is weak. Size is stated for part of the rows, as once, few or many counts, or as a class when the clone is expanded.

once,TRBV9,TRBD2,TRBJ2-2,TGTGCCAGCAGCCCCTGGACTAGCCTGAACACCGGGGAGCTGTTTTTT,CASSPWTSLNTGELFF
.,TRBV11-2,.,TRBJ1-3,TGTGCCAGCAGTGGGCTACGTTTTGGAAACACCATATATTTT,CASSGLRFGNTIYF
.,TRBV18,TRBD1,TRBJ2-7,TGTGCCAGCTCACCAGGCGACAGGGGGATATTATACGAGCAGTACTTC,CASSPGDRGILYEQYF
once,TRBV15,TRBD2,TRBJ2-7,TGTGCCACCAGCACAAAGGGCGGGGGGGGCGAGCAGTACTTC,CATSTKGGGGEQYF
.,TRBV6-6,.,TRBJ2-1,TGTGCCAGCAGCGACTCGACATACAATGAGCAGTTCTTC,CASSDSTYNEQFF
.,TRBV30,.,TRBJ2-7,TGTGCCTGGCATACCCGGGGATCCCAGCAGTACTTC,CAWHTRGSQQYF
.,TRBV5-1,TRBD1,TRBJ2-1,TGCGCCAGCAGCTTCGGGACAGAGAATGAGCAGTTCTTC,CASSFGTENEQFF
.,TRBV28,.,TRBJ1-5,TGTGCCAGCAGTTTGTGGCCGCAGGGGTCGGGAAGCAATCAGCCCCAGCATTTT,CASSLWPQGSGSNQPQHF
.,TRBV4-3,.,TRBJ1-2,TGCGCCAGCAGCCAAGACGGACAAGCCTATGGCTACACCTTC,CASSQDGQAYGYTF
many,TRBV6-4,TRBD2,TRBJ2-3,TGTGCCAGCAGTGACCAACCCTTAGCGGGAGACACAGATACGCAGTATTTT,CASSDQPLAGDTDTQYF
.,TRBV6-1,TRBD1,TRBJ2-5,TGTGCCAGCAGTGAAATTGATTCCGGGACAGAAGAGACCCAGTACTTC,CASSEIDSGTEETQYF
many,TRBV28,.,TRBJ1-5,TGTGCCAGCAGTTTCCAAGGAAATCAGCCCCAGCATTTT,CASSFQGNQPQHF
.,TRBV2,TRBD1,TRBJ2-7,TGTGCCAGACAGGGGACCTACGAGCAGTACTTC,CARQGTYEQYF
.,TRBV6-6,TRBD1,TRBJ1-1,TGTGCCAGCAGTTCGACAGGGAATCTTGTGAACACTGAAGCTTTCTTT,CASSSTGNLVNTEAFF
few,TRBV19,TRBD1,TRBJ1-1,TGTGCCAGTAGTACCGACAGGGGGGTGAACACTGAAGCTTTCTTT,CASSTDRGVNTEAFF
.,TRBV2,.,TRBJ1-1,TGTGCCAGCAGTGCGGAGACAGGATGGGTCACTGAAGCTTTCTTT,CASSAETGWVTEAFF
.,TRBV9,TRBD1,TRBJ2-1,TGTGCCAGCAGCATCACAGGGGACCTTAACAATGAGCAGTTCTTC,CASSITGDLNNEQFF
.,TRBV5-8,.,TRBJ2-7,TGTGCCAGCAGCTTGTTGCCGCCAGACCCGGCAGTCTCCTACGAGCAGTACTTC,CASSLLPPDPAVSYEQYF
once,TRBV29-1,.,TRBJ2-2,TGCAGCGCCGTCGACAGGACCCGGCTGTTTTTT,CSAVDRTRLFF
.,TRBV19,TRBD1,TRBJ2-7,TGTGCCAGTAGGATGGCGGCGGACAGGTACTACGAGCAGTACTTC,CASRMAADRYYEQYF
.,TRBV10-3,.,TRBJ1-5,TGTGCCATCAGTGACGTAAGGGGCCGGGATCAGCCCCAGCATTTT,CAISDVRGRDQPQHF
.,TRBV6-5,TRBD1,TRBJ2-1,TGTGCCAGCAGGTCCGGGACAGGGTTTGATGAGCAGTTCTTC,CASRSGTGFDEQFF
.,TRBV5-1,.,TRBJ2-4,TGCGCCAGCAGCCGACTAGAAGCCAAAAACATTCAGTACTTC,CASSRLEAKNIQYF
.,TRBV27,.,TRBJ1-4,TGTGCCAGCAGTCCAACCCGGGACATGAGTGAAAAACTGTTTTTT,CASSPTRDMSEKLFF
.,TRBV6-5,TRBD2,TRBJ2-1,TGTGCCAGCAGTTACATAGGGGAGGGTGAGCAGTTCTTC,CASSYIGEGEQFF
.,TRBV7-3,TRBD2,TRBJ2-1,TGTGCCAGCAGCTTAACGGGGCTAGCGGGAGCGGACAATGAGCAGTTCTTC,CASSLTGLAGADNEQFF
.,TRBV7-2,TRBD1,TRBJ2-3,TGTGCCAGCAGCAGTCAGGGGGTGGGAACAGATACGCAGTATTTT,CASSSQGVGTDTQYF
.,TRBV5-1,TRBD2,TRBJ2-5,TGCGCCAGCAGCTTGGAGGGGACTAGCGGGCAAGAGACCCAGTACTTC,CASSLEGTSGQETQYF
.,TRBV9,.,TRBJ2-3,TGTGCCAGCAGCGTAGCAGATACGCAGTATTTT,CASSVADTQYF
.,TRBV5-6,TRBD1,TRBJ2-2,TGTGCCAGCCACAAAACCTACAGGGGACCCGGGGAGCTGTTTTTT,CASHKTYRGPGELFF
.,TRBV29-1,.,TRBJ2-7,TGCAGCGTTGGCCTTAGCTCCTACGAGCAGTACTTC,CSVGLSSYEQYF
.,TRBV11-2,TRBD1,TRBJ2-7,TGTGCCAGCAGCCAACGGTGGGGACAGGGGTACTACGAGCAGTACTTC,CASSQRWGQGYYEQYF
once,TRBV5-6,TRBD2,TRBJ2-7,TGTGCCAGCAGACACCTTAGCGGGAGGACCTACGAGCAGTACTTC,CASRHLSGRTYEQYF
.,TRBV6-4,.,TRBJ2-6,TGTGCCAGCAGTGACTCGAATGGGGCTGGGGCCAACGTCCTGACTTTC,CASSDSNGAGANVLTF
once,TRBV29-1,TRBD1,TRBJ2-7,TGCAGCGTTGATAAGGGACAGGGGCCCGAGCAGTACTTC,CSVDKGQGPEQYF
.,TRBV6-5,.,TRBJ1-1,TGTGCCAGCAGTTACCCAGCAGTCACTCAAGCTTTCTTT,CASSYPAVTQAFF
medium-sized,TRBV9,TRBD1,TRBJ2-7,TGTGCCAGCAGCACACAGGGGGTACCCTACGAGCAGTACTTC,CASSTQGVPYEQYF
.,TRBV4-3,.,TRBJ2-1,TGCGCCAGCAGCCAAGATAGGGTTATGGGGGAGCAGTTCTTC,CASSQDRVMGEQFF
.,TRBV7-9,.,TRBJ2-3,TGTGCCAGCAGCCAAAGGGGGGATACGCAGTATTTT,CASSQRGDTQYF
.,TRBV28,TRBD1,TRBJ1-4,TGTGCCAGCGTCACAGGGGAGGGAAAACTGTTTTTT,CASVTGEGKLFF
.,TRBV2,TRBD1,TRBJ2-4,TGTGCCAGCAGGGAACAGGGGTCTTTCAAAAACATTCAGTACTTC,CASREQGSFKNIQYF
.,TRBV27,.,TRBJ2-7,TGTGCCAGCAGTAGAAAGGGACCCCGGGGGAGCCACTTCTACGAGCAGTACTTC,CASSRKGPRGSHFYEQYF
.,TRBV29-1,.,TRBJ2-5,TGCAGCGTTAGTCCCACCGATGCACCGTACCAAGAGACCCAGTACTTC,CSVSPTDAPYQETQYF
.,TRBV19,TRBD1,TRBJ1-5,TGTGCCAGTAGTGAGGGACAGGGATATCAGCCCCAGCATTTT,CASSEGQGYQPQHF
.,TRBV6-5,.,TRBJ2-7,TGTGCCAGCAGTTCAAGCGCCAGGAGCTCCTACGAGCAGTACTTC,CASSSSARSSYEQYF
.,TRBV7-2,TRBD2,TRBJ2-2,TGTGCCAGCAGCCAACTAGCGGGAGGATCCGGGGAGCTGTTTTTT,CASSQLAGGSGELFF
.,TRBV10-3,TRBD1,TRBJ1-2,TGTGCCATCAGTGAGTCAGGGACAGGGGGCGAGGACTATGGCTACACCTTC,CAISESGTGGEDYGYTF
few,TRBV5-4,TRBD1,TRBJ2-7,TGTGCCAGCAGCTCCGGGACAGCACCTTCCTACGAGCAGTACTTC,CASSSGTAPSYEQYF
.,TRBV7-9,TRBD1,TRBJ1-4,TGTGCCAGCAGCTCCAAGTGGACAGGGGGCGTTGAAAAACTGTTTTTT,CASSSKWTGGVEKLFF
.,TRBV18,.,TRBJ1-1,TGTGCCAGCTCACCCCGACAGGCTAGTCCTGAAGCTTTCTTT,CASSPRQASPEAFF
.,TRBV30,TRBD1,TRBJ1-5,TGTGCCTGGAAGGGACAGGGGAACCCGTCCCCCCAGCATTTT,CAWKGQGNPSPQHF
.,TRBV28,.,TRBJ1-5,TGTGCCAGCAGCCTTACGGGGGGTGGTGGAATGAGCAATCAGCCCCAGCATTTT,CASSLTGGGGMSNQPQHF
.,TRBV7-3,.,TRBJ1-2,TGTGCCAGCACTCGGGCGTACACCTTC,CASTRAYTF
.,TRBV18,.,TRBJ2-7,TGTGCCAGCTCGTTCTCCTACGAGCAGTACTTC,CASSFSYEQYF
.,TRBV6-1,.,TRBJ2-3,TGTGCCAGCAGTGAGGTCTGGGGGATAACAGATACGCAGTATTTT,CASSEVWGITDTQYF
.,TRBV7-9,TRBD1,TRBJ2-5,TGTGCCAGCAGCTTACACGGACAGGAAGAGACCCAGTACTTC,CASSLHGQEETQYF